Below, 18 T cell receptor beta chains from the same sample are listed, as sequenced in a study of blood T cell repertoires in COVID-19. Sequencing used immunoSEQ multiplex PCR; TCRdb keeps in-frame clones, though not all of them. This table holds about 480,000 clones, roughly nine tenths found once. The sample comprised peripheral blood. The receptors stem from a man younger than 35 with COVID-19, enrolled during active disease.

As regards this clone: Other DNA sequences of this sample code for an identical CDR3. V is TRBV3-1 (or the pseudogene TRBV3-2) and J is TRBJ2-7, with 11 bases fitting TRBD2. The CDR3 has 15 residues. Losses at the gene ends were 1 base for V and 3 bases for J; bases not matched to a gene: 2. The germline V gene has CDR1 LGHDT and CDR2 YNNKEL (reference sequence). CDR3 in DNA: TGTGCCAGCAGCCAAGGGCTAGCGGGGGGCTACGAGCAGTACTTC. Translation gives CASSQGLAGGYEQYF.

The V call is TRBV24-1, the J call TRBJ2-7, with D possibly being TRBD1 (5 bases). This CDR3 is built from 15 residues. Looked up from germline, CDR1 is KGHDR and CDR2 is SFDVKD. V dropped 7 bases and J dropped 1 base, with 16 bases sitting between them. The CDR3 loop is CATRPSRANSYEQYF. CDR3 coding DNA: TGTGCCACCAGGCCAAGCAGGGCAAATTCCTACGAGCAGTACTTC.

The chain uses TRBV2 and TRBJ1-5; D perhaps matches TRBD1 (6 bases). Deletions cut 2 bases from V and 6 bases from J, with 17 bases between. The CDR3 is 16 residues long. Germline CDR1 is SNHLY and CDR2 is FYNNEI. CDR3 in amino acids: CASSELAGRGGQPQHF. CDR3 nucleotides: TGTGCCAGCAGTGAATTAGCAGGGCGAGGGGGTCAGCCCCAGCATTTT.

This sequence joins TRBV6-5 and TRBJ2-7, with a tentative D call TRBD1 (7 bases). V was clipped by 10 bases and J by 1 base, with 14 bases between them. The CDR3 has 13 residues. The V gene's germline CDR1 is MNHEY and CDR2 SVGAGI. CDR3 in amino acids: CAIGAGGSYEQYF. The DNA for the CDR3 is TGTGCCATAGGGGCAGGGGGGTCCTACGAGCAGTACTTC.

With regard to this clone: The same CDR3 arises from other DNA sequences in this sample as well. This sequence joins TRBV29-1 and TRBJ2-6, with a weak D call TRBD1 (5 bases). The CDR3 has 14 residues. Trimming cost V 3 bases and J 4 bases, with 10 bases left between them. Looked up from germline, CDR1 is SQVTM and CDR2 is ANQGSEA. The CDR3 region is CSVDSGSGANVLTF. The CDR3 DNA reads TGCAGCGTTGACTCAGGGTCAGGGGCCAACGTCCTGACTTTC.

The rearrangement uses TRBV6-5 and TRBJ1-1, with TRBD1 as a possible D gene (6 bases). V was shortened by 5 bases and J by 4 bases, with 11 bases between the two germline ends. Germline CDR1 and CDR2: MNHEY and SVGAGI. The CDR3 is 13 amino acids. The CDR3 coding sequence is TGTGCCAGCAGTAATAGAGGGGGCACTGAAGCTTTCTTT. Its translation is CASSNRGGTEAFF.

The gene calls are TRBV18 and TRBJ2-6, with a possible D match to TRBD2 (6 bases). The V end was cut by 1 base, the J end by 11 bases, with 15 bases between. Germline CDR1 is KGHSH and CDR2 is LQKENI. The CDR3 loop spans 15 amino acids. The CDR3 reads CASSPRGETADVLTF. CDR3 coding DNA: TGTGCCAGCTCACCACGGGGGGAGACCGCCGACGTCCTGACTTTC.

Written as DNA, the CDR3 is TGTGCCATCAGTGAACCGGGACTAGCGGGGGCAAGCTCCTACAATGAGCAGTTCTTC. It is translated as CAISEPGLAGASSYNEQFF. This chain links TRBV10-3 with TRBJ2-1; 14 positions agree with TRBD2. CDR1 is ENHRY, CDR2 SYGVKD, per germline. The CDR3 runs 19 residues. With V trimmed by 3 bases and J by 0 bases, 7 bases remained unmatched.

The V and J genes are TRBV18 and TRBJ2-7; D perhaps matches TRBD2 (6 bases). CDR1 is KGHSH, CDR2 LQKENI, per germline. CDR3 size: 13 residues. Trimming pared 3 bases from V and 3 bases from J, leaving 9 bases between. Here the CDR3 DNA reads TGTGCCAGCTCACCTCCGGGACTCTACGAGCAGTACTTC. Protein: CASSPPGLYEQYF.

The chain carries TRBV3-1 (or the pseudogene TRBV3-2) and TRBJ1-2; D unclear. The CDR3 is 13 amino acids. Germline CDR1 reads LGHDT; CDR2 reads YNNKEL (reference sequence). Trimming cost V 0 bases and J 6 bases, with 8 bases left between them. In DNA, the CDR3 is TGTGCCAGCAGCCAAGACCGGCAGGATGGCTACACCTTC. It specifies CASSQDRQDGYTF.

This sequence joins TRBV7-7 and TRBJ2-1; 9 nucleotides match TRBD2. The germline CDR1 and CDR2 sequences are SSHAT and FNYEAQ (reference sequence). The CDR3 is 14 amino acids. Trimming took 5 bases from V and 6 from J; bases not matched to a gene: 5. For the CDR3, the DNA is TGTGCCAGCAGCGTAACACTAGCGGGCAATGAGCAGTTCTTC. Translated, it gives CASSVTLAGNEQFF. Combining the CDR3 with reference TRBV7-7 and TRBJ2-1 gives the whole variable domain GAGVSQSPRYKVTKRGQDVTLRCDPISSHATLYWYQQALGQGPEFLTYFNYEAQPDKSGLPSDRFSAERPEGSISTLTIQRTEQRDSAMYRCASSVTLAGNEQFFGPGTRLTVL.

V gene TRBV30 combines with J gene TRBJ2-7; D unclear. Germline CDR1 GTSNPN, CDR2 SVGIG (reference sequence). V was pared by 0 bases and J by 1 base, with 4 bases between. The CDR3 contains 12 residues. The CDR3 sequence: CAWSVGSYEQYF. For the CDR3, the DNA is TGTGCCTGGAGTGTCGGTTCCTACGAGCAGTACTTC.

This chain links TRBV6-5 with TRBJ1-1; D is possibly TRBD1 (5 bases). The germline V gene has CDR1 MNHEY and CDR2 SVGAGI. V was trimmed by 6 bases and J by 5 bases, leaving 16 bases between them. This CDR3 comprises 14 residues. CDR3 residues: CASSMPEGRTEAFF. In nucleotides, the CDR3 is TGTGCCAGCAGCATGCCGGAGGGGAGGACTGAAGCTTTCTTT.

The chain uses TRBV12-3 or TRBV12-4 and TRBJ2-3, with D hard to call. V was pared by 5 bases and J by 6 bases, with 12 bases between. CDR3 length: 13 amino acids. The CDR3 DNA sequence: TGTGCCAGCAGTCCCGAGAGTCGGGATACGCAGTATTTT. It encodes CASSPESRDTQYF.

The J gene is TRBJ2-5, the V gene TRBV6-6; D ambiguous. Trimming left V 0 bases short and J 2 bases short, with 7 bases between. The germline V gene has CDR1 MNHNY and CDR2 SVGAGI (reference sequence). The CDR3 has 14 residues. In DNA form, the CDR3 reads TGTGCCAGCAGTTACTCGAGTGCGCAAGAGACCCAGTACTTC. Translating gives CASSYSSAQETQYF.

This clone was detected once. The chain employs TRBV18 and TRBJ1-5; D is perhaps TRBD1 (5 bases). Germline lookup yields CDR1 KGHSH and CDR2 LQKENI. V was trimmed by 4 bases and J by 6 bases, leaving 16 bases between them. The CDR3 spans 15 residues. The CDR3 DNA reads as TGTGCCAGCTCACTCACAGGTGAAGAAAGTCAGCCCCAGCATTTT. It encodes CASSLTGEESQPQHF.

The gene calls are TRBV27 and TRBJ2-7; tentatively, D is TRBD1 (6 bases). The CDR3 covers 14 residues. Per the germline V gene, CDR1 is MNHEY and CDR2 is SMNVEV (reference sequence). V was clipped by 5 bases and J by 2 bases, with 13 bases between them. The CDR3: CASSPQGIPYEQYF. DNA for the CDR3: TGTGCCAGCAGTCCGCAGGGGATCCCCTACGAGCAGTACTTC.

The CDR3 DNA follows: TGTGCCAGCAGGGGGGGTTGGACTCAAGAGACCCAGTACTTC. It is translated as CASRGGWTQETQYF. This chain joins TRBV25-1 and TRBJ2-5; a possible D gene is TRBD2 (6 bases). This CDR3 contains 14 residues. Trimming removed 6 bases at V and 2 bases at J, with 13 bases between. CDR1 and CDR2 from the germline V gene are MGHDK and SYGVNS.